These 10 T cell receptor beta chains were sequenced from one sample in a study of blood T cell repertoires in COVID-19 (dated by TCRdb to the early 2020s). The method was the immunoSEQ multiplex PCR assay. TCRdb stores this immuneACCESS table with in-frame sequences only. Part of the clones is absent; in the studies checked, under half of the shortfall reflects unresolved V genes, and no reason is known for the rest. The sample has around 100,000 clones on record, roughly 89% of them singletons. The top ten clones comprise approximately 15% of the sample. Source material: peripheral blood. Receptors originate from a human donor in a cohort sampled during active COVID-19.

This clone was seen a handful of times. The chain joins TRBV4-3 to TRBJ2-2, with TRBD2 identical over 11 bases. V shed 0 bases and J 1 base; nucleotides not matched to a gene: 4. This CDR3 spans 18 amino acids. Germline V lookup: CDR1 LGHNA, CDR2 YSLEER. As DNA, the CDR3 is TGCGCCAGCAGCCAAGATTTCCTAGCGGGAGGGAACACCGGGGAGCTGTTTTTT. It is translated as CASSQDFLAGGNTGELFF.

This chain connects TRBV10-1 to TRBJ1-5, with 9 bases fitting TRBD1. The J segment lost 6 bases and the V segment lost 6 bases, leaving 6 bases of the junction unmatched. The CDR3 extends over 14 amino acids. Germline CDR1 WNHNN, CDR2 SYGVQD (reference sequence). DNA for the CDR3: TGCGCCAGCAGAGAACAGGGGGCGGGTCAGCCCCAGCATTTT. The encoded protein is CASREQGAGQPQHF.

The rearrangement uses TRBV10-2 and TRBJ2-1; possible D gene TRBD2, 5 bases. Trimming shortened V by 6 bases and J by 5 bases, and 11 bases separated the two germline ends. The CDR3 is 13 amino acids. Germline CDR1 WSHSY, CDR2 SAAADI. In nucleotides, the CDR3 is TGCGCCAGCAGACGAGGGTGGGACAATGAGCAGTTCTTC. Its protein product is CASRRGWDNEQFF.

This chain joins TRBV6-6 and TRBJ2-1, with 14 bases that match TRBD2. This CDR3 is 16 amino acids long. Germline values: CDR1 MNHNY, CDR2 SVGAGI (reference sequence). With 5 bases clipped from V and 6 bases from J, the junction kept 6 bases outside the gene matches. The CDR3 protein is CASSPRLAGGPNEQFF. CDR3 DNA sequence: TGTGCCAGCAGTCCCAGACTAGCGGGGGGGCCCAATGAGCAGTTCTTC.

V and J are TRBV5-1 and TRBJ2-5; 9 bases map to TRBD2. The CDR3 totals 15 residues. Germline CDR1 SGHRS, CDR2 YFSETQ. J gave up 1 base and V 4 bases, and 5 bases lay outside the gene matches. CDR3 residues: CASSRNSGGQETQYF. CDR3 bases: TGCGCCAGCAGCAGGAATAGCGGGGGCCAAGAGACCCAGTACTTC.

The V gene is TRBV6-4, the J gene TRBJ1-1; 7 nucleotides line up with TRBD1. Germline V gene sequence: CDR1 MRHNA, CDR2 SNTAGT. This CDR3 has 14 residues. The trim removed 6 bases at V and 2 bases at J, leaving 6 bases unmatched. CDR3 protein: CASSPDRDNTEAFF. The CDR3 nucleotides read TGTGCCAGCAGCCCCGACAGGGACAACACTGAAGCTTTCTTT.

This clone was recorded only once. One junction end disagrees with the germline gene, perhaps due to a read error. CDR3 loop: CASILSGDYGYTF. The CDR3 DNA reads as TGTGCCAGCATTTTAAGTGGAGACTATGGCTACACCTTC. The chain carries TRBV28 and TRBJ1-2; D is unresolved. This CDR3 spans 13 amino acids. Germline V gene data show CDR1 as MDHEN and CDR2 as SYDVKM.

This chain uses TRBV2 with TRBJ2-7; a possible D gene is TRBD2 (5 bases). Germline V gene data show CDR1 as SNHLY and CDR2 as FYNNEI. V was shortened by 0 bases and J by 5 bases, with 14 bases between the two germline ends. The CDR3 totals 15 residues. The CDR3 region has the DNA TGTGCCAGCAGTGAAGCGCGGGCCGTGGGGAACGAGCAGTACTTC. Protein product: CASSEARAVGNEQYF.

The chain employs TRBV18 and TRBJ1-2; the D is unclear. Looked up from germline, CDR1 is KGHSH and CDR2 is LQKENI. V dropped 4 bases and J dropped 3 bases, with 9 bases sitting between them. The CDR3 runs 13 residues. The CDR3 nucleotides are TGTGCCAGCTCACGGGAGATTGACTATGGCTACACCTTC. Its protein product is CASSREIDYGYTF.

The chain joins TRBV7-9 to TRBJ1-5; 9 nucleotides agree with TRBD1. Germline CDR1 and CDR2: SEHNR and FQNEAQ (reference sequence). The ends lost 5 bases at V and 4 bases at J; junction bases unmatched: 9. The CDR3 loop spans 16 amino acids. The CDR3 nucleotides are TGTGCCAGCAGCCAAGCTACAGGGGGCCATAATCAGCCCCAGCATTTT. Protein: CASSQATGGHNQPQHF. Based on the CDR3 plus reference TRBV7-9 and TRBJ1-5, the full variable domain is DTGVSQNPRHKITKRGQNVTFRCDPISEHNRLYWYRQTLGQGPEFLTYFQNEAQLEKSRLLSDRFSAERPKGSFSTLEIQRTEQGDSAMYLCASSQATGGHNQPQHFGDGTRLSIL.